The 24 T cell receptor beta chains below all came from one sample that was sequenced in a study of cytomegalovirus exposure and HLA in healthy donors. Libraries were prepared by immunoSEQ multiplex PCR; TCRdb keeps only in-frame clonotypes and omits some of them. The sample comprises around 200,000 clones, about 80% of which are singletons, and around 2.8% rests with the top ten. The sequencing input was PBMCs. These receptors all come from a woman aged 18-30 years in good health and CMV-seropositive.

This clone was detected only a few times. The J gene is TRBJ2-1, the V gene TRBV10-1, with 7 positions matching TRBD1. The CDR3 length is 12 residues. Per the germline V gene, CDR1 is WNHNN and CDR2 is SYGVQD (reference sequence). With 6 bases clipped from V and 5 bases from J, the junction kept 1 base outside the gene matches. The CDR3 region is CASSQGDNEQFF. CDR3 sequence (DNA): TGCGCCAGCAGCCAGGGGGACAATGAGCAGTTCTTC.

Only one count was recorded for this clone. V usage is TRBV7-2 and J usage is TRBJ2-1, with 11 nucleotides matching TRBD2. This CDR3 has 15 residues. CDR1 SGHTA and CDR2 FQGNSA come from the germline V gene. Trimming removed 0 bases from V and 10 bases from J; junction bases left unmatched: 5. CDR3 residues: CASSLAGSGGAEQFF. The CDR3 DNA reads TGTGCCAGCAGCTTAGCGGGTAGCGGGGGGGCCGAGCAGTTCTTC.

This clone was seen a few times. The chain combines TRBV27 with TRBJ1-6; D may be TRBD1 (5 bases). V was pared by 7 bases and J by 1 base, with 11 bases between. Germline values: CDR1 MNHEY, CDR2 SMNVEV (reference sequence). This CDR3 is 15 amino acids long. The chain's CDR3 is CASKGRGSYNSPLHF. The CDR3 coding sequence is TGTGCCAGCAAGGGGCGGGGTTCCTATAATTCACCCCTCCACTTT.

The rearrangement uses TRBV9 and TRBJ2-7, with D maybe TRBD1 (6 bases). Germline-derived CDR1 and CDR2 are SGDLS and YYNGEE. The CDR3 length is 15 residues. V gave up 4 bases and J gave up 1 base, with 15 bases separating them. The CDR3 DNA reads TGTGCCAGCAGCCCCGTTTGGGGGCCTTCCTACGAGCAGTACTTC. Its protein is CASSPVWGPSYEQYF.

The chain employs TRBV7-2 and TRBJ2-1; D ambiguous. Trimming removed 2 bases from V and 5 bases from J, with 7 bases in between. The germline V gene has CDR1 SGHTA and CDR2 FQGNSA. The CDR3 covers 13 residues. As DNA, the CDR3 is TGTGCCAGCAGCTTACATCAGAACAATGAGCAGTTCTTC. Translating it yields CASSLHQNNEQFF.

The chain carries TRBV9 and TRBJ2-1; the D gene is possibly TRBD2 (5 bases). Per the germline V gene, CDR1 is SGDLS and CDR2 is YYNGEE. With 1 base removed from V and 5 bases from J, the gap between germline ends came to 16 bases. The CDR3 has 16 residues. The CDR3 here is CASSVRVGIPDNEQFF. The CDR3 region has the DNA TGTGCCAGCAGCGTAAGGGTCGGGATACCCGACAATGAGCAGTTCTTC.

This clone showed up just once. This chain links TRBV6-4 with TRBJ2-3; 12 bases align to TRBD2. Trimming took 8 bases from V and 1 from J; bases not matched to a gene: 4. This CDR3 region has 15 residues. Per the germline V gene, CDR1 is MRHNA and CDR2 is SNTAGT. CDR3 bases: TGTGCCAGCTCAACTAGCGGGGGGCGCACAGATACGCAGTATTTT. Amino acids: CASSTSGGRTDTQYF.

The rearrangement uses TRBV7-2 and TRBJ1-6; maybe TRBD1 (5 bases). This CDR3 contains 13 residues. Germline V gene data show CDR1 as SGHTA and CDR2 as FQGNSA. Trimming removed 7 bases from V and 7 bases from J, with 11 bases in between. The CDR3, as DNA: TGTGCCAGCAAGGACACCGACAATTCACCCCTCCACTTT. Translation: CASKDTDNSPLHF.

The V call is TRBV18, the J call TRBJ1-2; possible D gene TRBD1, 6 bases. Trimming stripped 2 bases from V and 8 bases from J, with 12 bases between. Looked up from germline, CDR1 is KGHSH and CDR2 is LQKENI. The CDR3 has 13 amino acids. The CDR3 DNA reads TGTGCCAGCTCACCAAGACAGGCCGAGGGCTACACCTTC. Residues: CASSPRQAEGYTF.

The chain couples TRBV28 to TRBJ1-4; D might be TRBD1 (5 bases). V was pared by 6 bases and J by 4 bases, with 12 bases between. The CDR3 covers 14 residues. Germline CDR1 MDHEN, CDR2 SYDVKM. The CDR3 is CASRKQVLNEKLFF. The CDR3, as DNA: TGTGCCAGCAGGAAACAGGTTCTTAATGAAAAACTGTTTTTT. The full variable domain, rest sourced from reference TRBV28 and TRBJ1-4, is DVKVTQSSRYLVKRTGEKVFLECVQDMDHENMFWYRQDPGLGLRLIYFSYDVKMKEKGDIPEGYSVSREKKERFSLILESASTNQTSMYLCASRKQVLNEKLFFGSGTQLSVL.

CDR3 amino acids: CASSLIRTGRTGELFF. The CDR3 DNA sequence: TGTGCCAGCAGCTTAATTCGGACAGGACGCACCGGGGAGCTGTTTTTT. The chain combines TRBV11-2 with TRBJ2-2; 7 nucleotides agree with TRBD1. The ends lost 2 bases at V and 4 bases at J; junction bases unmatched: 7. Germline-derived CDR1 and CDR2 are SGHAT and FQNNGV. This CDR3 spans 16 amino acids.

The rearrangement joins TRBV2 to TRBJ2-3, with 10 bases that match TRBD2. There are 16 residues in the CDR3. The germline CDR1 and CDR2 sequences are SNHLY and FYNNEI. Trimming removed 6 bases from V and 3 bases from J; junction bases left unmatched: 9. For the CDR3, the DNA is TGTGCCAGCAGGGGGAAACTGGGACTAGCGACAGATACGCAGTATTTT. Translation gives CASRGKLGLATDTQYF.

The chain couples TRBV2 to TRBJ2-1; maybe TRBD1 (6 bases). Germline V gene lookup returns CDR1 SNHLY and CDR2 FYNNEI. This CDR3 comprises 15 residues. V was pared by 4 bases and J by 2 bases, with 12 bases between. The CDR3 protein is CASSVMDRTYNEQFF. CDR3 bases: TGTGCCAGCAGTGTAATGGACAGAACCTACAATGAGCAGTTCTTC.

The chain couples TRBV27 to TRBJ1-2; 10 bases are shared with TRBD1. V trimming: 5 bases; J trimming: 8 bases; junction bases outside the gene matches: 14. Germline V lookup: CDR1 MNHEY, CDR2 SMNVEV (reference sequence). The CDR3 runs 16 residues. CDR3 nucleotide sequence: TGTGCCAGCAGTGAAACGGGGACAGGGGATTGGGGAGGCTACACCTTC. It encodes CASSETGTGDWGGYTF.

The gene calls are TRBV6-1 and TRBJ2-1; a weak D match, TRBD1 (6 bases). CDR3 size: 14 residues. V was clipped by 7 bases and J by 4 bases, with 14 bases between them. Germline CDR1 and CDR2: MNHNS and SASEGT. This CDR3 is CASTLGTRYNEQFF. CDR3 DNA sequence: TGTGCCAGCACCCTCGGGACACGTTACAATGAGCAGTTCTTC.

This chain connects TRBV9 to TRBJ1-1, with a possible D match to TRBD1 (6 bases). The CDR3 is 12 residues long. The germline V gene has CDR1 SGDLS and CDR2 YYNGEE. The V end lost 4 bases, the J end lost 6 bases, and 10 bases lay between the germline ends. The CDR3 sequence is CASSTGGPEAFF. Written as DNA, the CDR3 is TGTGCCAGCAGCACGGGGGGGCCTGAAGCTTTCTTT.

This rearrangement joins TRBV7-2 to TRBJ1-3; no clear D gene. V lost 7 bases to trimming and J lost 0 bases, with 13 bases between them. The CDR3 is 15 residues long. CDR1 and CDR2 (germline): SGHTA, FQGNSA. CDR3: CASTPRGVSGNTIYF. The DNA of the CDR3 is TGTGCCAGCACCCCGCGGGGTGTCTCTGGAAACACCATATATTTT. Based on the CDR3 plus reference TRBV7-2 and TRBJ1-3, the full variable domain is GAGVSQSPSNKVTEKGKDVELRCDPISGHTALYWYRQSLGQGLEFLIYFQGNSAPDKSGLPSDRFSAERTGGSVSTLTIQRTQQEDSAVYLCASTPRGVSGNTIYFGEGSWLTVV.

This sequence joins TRBV19 and TRBJ1-5; D may be TRBD1 (5 bases). V was clipped by 5 bases and J by 9 bases, with 14 bases between them. Germline V lookup: CDR1 LNHDA, CDR2 SQIVND (reference sequence). This CDR3 contains 13 residues. CDR3 residues: CASSGPSRGPQHF. For the CDR3, the DNA is TGTGCCAGTAGTGGGCCATCAAGGGGGCCCCAGCATTTT.

The chain is built from TRBV5-4 and TRBJ2-5; weak D call: TRBD1 (5 bases). Trimming stripped 4 bases from V and 4 bases from J, with 14 bases between. Germline lookup yields CDR1 SGHNT and CDR2 YYREEE (reference sequence). CDR3 length: 14 residues. CDR3 protein: CASSPDDSPETQYF. In DNA form, the CDR3 reads TGTGCCAGCAGCCCCGACGACAGCCCAGAGACCCAGTACTTC. The full variable domain, completed using reference TRBV5-4 and TRBJ2-5, is ETGVTQSPTHLIKTRGQQVTLRCSSQSGHNTVSWYQQALGQGPQFIFQYYREEENGRGNFPPRFSGLQFPNYSSELNVNALELDDSALYLCASSPDDSPETQYFGPGTRLLVL.

The chain joins TRBV27 to TRBJ2-5; D not certain. Germline lookup yields CDR1 MNHEY and CDR2 SMNVEV (reference sequence). V lost 1 base and J lost 4, with 7 bases in between. The CDR3 runs to 13 residues. The CDR3 region is CASSLFVGETQYF. CDR3 sequence (DNA): TGTGCCAGCAGTTTATTTGTCGGAGAGACCCAGTACTTC.

The count of this clone is one. This sequence joins TRBV27 and TRBJ2-1; 11 bases line up with TRBD2. Germline assignment: CDR1 MNHEY and CDR2 SMNVEV (reference sequence). Unmatched junction bases numbered 8, after V lost 6 bases and J lost 4 bases. CDR3 length: 16 amino acids. As DNA, the CDR3 is TGTGCCAGCAGGGAGATAGCGGGGGGGCCTTACAATGAGCAGTTCTTC. Amino acids: CASREIAGGPYNEQFF.

J is TRBJ2-7 and V is TRBV9, with D perhaps TRBD2 (6 bases). The CDR3 sequence is 14 residues long. The germline gives CDR1 SGDLS, CDR2 YYNGEE. The germline V and J ends were trimmed by 1 base and 4 bases, with 12 bases remaining between them. For the CDR3, the DNA is TGTGCCAGCAGCGTAACAGCGGGCCTTTACGAGCAGTACTTC. Protein sequence: CASSVTAGLYEQYF. The full variable domain, its missing parts supplied by reference TRBV9 and TRBJ2-7, is DSGVTQTPKHLITATGQRVTLRCSPRSGDLSVYWYQQSLDQGLQFLIQYYNGEERAKGNILERFSAQQFPDLHSELNLSSLELGDSALYFCASSVTAGLYEQYFGPGTRLTVT.

There are many counts of this clone. The rearrangement links TRBV7-8 to TRBJ2-1; the D gene is possibly TRBD1 (6 bases). Germline assignment: CDR1 SGHVS and CDR2 FQNEAQ. With 5 bases removed from V and 7 bases from J, the gap between germline ends came to 12 bases. This CDR3 has 13 amino acids. The CDR3 sequence is CASSDGTPNEQFF. CDR3 DNA sequence: TGTGCCAGCAGCGATGGGACACCTAATGAGCAGTTCTTC. Based on the CDR3 plus reference TRBV7-8 and TRBJ2-1, the full variable domain is GAGVSQSPRYKVAKRGQDVALRCDPISGHVSLFWYQQALGQGPEFLTYFQNEAQLDKSGLPSDRFFAERPEGSVSTLKIQRTQQEDSAVYLCASSDGTPNEQFFGPGTRLTVL.

This chain joins TRBV4-2 and TRBJ2-1; possible D gene TRBD1, 6 bases. Trimming took 4 bases from V and 2 from J, leaving 15 bases between them. CDR1 is LGHNA and CDR2 is YNFKEQ in the germline V gene. The CDR3 sequence is 16 residues long. This chain's CDR3 is CASSLSGRGTYNEQFF. The CDR3 DNA is TGTGCCAGCAGCCTTTCGGGCAGGGGAACCTACAATGAGCAGTTCTTC.